This T cell receptor (beta chain) was recorded in a study of CD8 T cells in Susac syndrome. Germline CDR1 reads SQVTM; CDR2 reads ANQGSEA. This CDR3 spans 16 amino acids. V shed 7 bases, J shed 7 bases, and the junction held 10 bases outside the gene matches. The RNA, about 0.45 to 1 ug, was put through reverse transcription using random hexamers. TCR beta CDR3 was amplified by immunoSEQ covering 54 Vbeta and 13 Jbeta. A single record per CDR3 protein comes from TCRdb applying MiXCR to the immunoSEQ multiplex PCR reads. The sample carries 150,000 to 200,000 distinct CDR3 sequences, roughly 95% recorded once.

The sequence came from a human donor with multiple sclerosis. The sample taken for sequencing was CD4+ T cells from PBMCs. The V call is TRBV29-1, the J call TRBJ2-1; 16 nucleotides align to TRBD2. CDR3 protein: CSGTGTSGRVNNEQFF. CDR3 bases: TGCAGCGGGACTGGGACTAGCGGGAGGGTTAATAATGAGCAGTTCTTC.